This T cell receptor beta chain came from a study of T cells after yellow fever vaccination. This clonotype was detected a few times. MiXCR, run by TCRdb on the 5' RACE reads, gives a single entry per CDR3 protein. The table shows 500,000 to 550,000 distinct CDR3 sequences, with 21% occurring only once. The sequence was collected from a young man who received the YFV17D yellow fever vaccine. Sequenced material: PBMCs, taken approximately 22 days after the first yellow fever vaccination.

The CDR3 region is CASSQDGGSTEAFF. As DNA, the CDR3 is TGCGCCAGCAGCCAAGATGGGGGTAGCACTGAAGCTTTCTTT. The chain has TRBV4-3 and TRBJ1-1; D is perhaps TRBD1 (5 bases). Germline CDR1 and CDR2: LGHNA and YSLEER. Trimming left V 0 bases short and J 4 bases short, with 9 bases between. The CDR3 totals 14 residues.